These 15 T cell receptor beta chains originate from one sample sequenced in a study of blood T cell repertoires in COVID-19. TCRdb's table, derived via immunoSEQ multiplex PCR, lists solely in-frame clones and lacks some. Among 250,000 to 350,000 clones listed, more than 85% were seen once. The specimen sequenced was peripheral blood. These receptors were taken from a man aged 30 to 45 with acute or convalescent COVID-19.

The count of this clone is one. The chain is built from TRBV9 and TRBJ2-3; D is unclear. The CDR3 loop spans 13 amino acids. Per the germline V gene, CDR1 is SGDLS and CDR2 is YYNGEE. Trimming removed 0 bases from V and 6 bases from J, with 8 bases in between. The CDR3 sequence is CASSVGYMDTQYF. The CDR3 DNA is TGTGCCAGCAGCGTAGGGTACATGGATACGCAGTATTTT.

With respect to this clone: Within the sample, other DNA sequences also encode this same CDR3. CDR3: CASSLGQGSYGYTF. The DNA for the CDR3 is TGCGCCAGCAGCTTGGGACAGGGTTCATATGGCTACACCTTC. V gene TRBV5-1 combines with J gene TRBJ1-2, with TRBD1 matching 7 bases. The J segment lost 5 bases and the V segment lost 0 bases, leaving 4 bases of the junction unmatched. There are 14 residues in the CDR3. Germline CDR1 reads SGHRS; CDR2 reads YFSETQ.

The rearrangement links TRBV15 to TRBJ1-3, with D unresolved. The V gene lost 0 bases and the J gene lost 6 bases, with 12 bases spanning the gap. The length of the CDR3 is 15 residues. Germline-derived CDR1 and CDR2 are LNHNV and YYDKDF (reference sequence). CDR3 residues: CATSRDQRRENTIYF. The CDR3 nucleotides are TGTGCCACCAGCAGAGATCAGAGGCGGGAAAACACCATATATTTT.

The J gene is TRBJ1-1, the V gene TRBV7-8; D might be TRBD1 (6 bases). Germline V gives CDR1 SGHVS, CDR2 FQNEAQ. Trimming pared 2 bases from V and 3 bases from J, leaving 16 bases between. The CDR3 is made up of 16 amino acids. The CDR3 loop is CASSLNEGVFHTEAFF. Written as DNA, the CDR3 is TGTGCCAGCAGCTTAAATGAGGGGGTTTTTCACACTGAAGCTTTCTTT.

The chain combines TRBV9 with TRBJ2-1; 8 positions agree with TRBD2. This CDR3 is 16 amino acids long. Trimming at V came to 1 base and at J to 2 bases, leaving 5 bases not matched to a gene. The germline V gene encodes CDR1 SGDLS and CDR2 YYNGEE. The CDR3 sequence: CASSVRIAGTYNEQFF. The CDR3 coding sequence is TGTGCCAGCAGCGTAAGAATAGCGGGAACCTACAATGAGCAGTTCTTC.

The rearrangement joins TRBV10-3 to TRBJ2-3, with D hard to call. The CDR3 covers 14 residues. Trimming took 3 bases from V and 0 from J, leaving 7 bases between them. Per the germline V gene, CDR1 is ENHRY and CDR2 is SYGVKD. The CDR3 loop is CAISDTGSTDTQYF. The DNA for the CDR3 is TGTGCCATCAGTGACACTGGTAGCACAGATACGCAGTATTTT.

The CDR3 region is CASRPQKGASTDTQYF. Here the CDR3 DNA reads TGCGCCAGCCGTCCCCAGAAGGGGGCCTCTACAGATACGCAGTATTTT. The V gene is TRBV4-1, the J gene TRBJ2-3; TRBD1 agrees at 7 bases. Germline V CDR1 and CDR2: MGHRA, YSYEKL. The CDR3 loop spans 16 amino acids. The trim removed 8 bases at V and 3 bases at J, leaving 14 bases unmatched.

Regarding this clone: Sequence at one end of the junction differs from germline and may be a read error. This chain links TRBV19 with TRBJ2-1, with a tentative D call TRBD2 (5 bases). In germline, CDR1 is LNHDA, CDR2 SQIVND (reference sequence). This CDR3 contains 14 residues. CDR3 sequence: CASSFSSAYNEQFF. The CDR3 bases are TGTGCCAGTAGCTTCAGTAGCGCCTATAATGAGCAGTTCTTC.

The chain has TRBV5-1 and TRBJ2-3, with TRBD2 identical over 10 bases. V was pared by 0 bases and J by 5 bases, with 6 bases of the junction left unmatched. The CDR3 sequence is 16 residues long. CDR1 is SGHRS and CDR2 is YFSETQ in the germline V gene. The CDR3 loop reads CASSLGASGSVDTQYF. DNA of the CDR3: TGCGCCAGCAGCTTGGGGGCTAGCGGGAGTGTAGATACGCAGTATTTT. Together with reference TRBV5-1 and TRBJ2-3, the CDR3 gives the full variable domain: KAGVTQTPRYLIKTRGQQVTLSCSPISGHRSVSWYQQTPGQGLQFLFEYFSETQRNKGNFPGRFSGRQFSNSRSEMNVSTLELGDSALYLCASSLGASGSVDTQYFGPGTRLTVL.

This clone was seen only once. The chain is built from TRBV25-1 and TRBJ2-2, with D perhaps TRBD1 (5 bases). Germline loops: CDR1 MGHDK, CDR2 SYGVNS. The CDR3 runs 16 residues. V was trimmed by 4 bases and J by 5 bases, leaving 17 bases between them. The CDR3 nucleotides read TGTGCCAGCAGTGGACCCGGAATCGCAGGGACCGGGGAGCTGTTTTTT. Its protein product is CASSGPGIAGTGELFF.

This clone has just one count. The chain has TRBV7-6 and TRBJ2-1, with D hard to call. Trimming cost V 5 bases and J 9 bases, with 11 bases left between them. Per the germline V gene, CDR1 is SGHVS and CDR2 is FNYEAQ. The CDR3 consists of 12 residues. DNA for the CDR3: TGTGCCAGCAGCCGGAGACCCTCTGAGCAGTTCTTC. Translating it yields CASSRRPSEQFF.

This clone appeared a single time. The V gene is TRBV6-5, the J gene TRBJ2-2; TRBD2 might be the D (6 bases). Germline-derived CDR1 and CDR2 are MNHEY and SVGAGI. The CDR3 runs to 16 residues. Deletions cut 2 bases from V and 8 bases from J, with 18 bases between. In DNA form, the CDR3 reads TGTGCCAGCAGTTACCAAACCGGGCTAGCGACGGGGGAGCTGTTTTTT. This translates into CASSYQTGLATGELFF.

Comment on this clone: Other nucleotide sequences from this sample produce the same CDR3. The rearrangement links TRBV19 to TRBJ1-1, with D tentatively TRBD1 (5 bases). The CDR3 loop spans 14 amino acids. Germline V gene lookup returns CDR1 LNHDA and CDR2 SQIVND (reference sequence). Trimming removed 3 bases from V and 0 bases from J, with 8 bases in between. CDR3 sequence (DNA): TGTGCCAGTAGTATCCAGGGAATGAACACTGAAGCTTTCTTT. Protein sequence: CASSIQGMNTEAFF.

The V call is TRBV28, the J call TRBJ1-3; no clear D. The V gene lost 2 bases and the J gene lost 1 base, with 12 bases spanning the gap. CDR1 and CDR2 (germline): MDHEN, SYDVKM. The CDR3 sequence is 16 residues long. The CDR3, as DNA: TGTGCCAGCAGTTTAGGTTCGAGGCTATCTGGAAACACCATATATTTT. Amino acids: CASSLGSRLSGNTIYF.

This chain links TRBV19 with TRBJ1-5; D remains unclear. In germline, CDR1 is LNHDA, CDR2 SQIVND (reference sequence). Trimming removed 1 base from V and 6 bases from J, with 7 bases in between. The CDR3 extends over 13 amino acids. CDR3 sequence reads: CASSIGRGQPQHF. Written as DNA, the CDR3 is TGTGCCAGTAGTATAGGGAGAGGTCAGCCCCAGCATTTT.